Listed below are T cell receptor beta chains from one sample, sequenced in a study of beta chain features in type 1 diabetes. The method was immunoSEQ multiplex PCR; TCRdb's version includes in-frame clones alone and lacks a portion of them. The sample consists of roughly 380,000 clones, 15% to 20% of them appearing once. What was sequenced was naive CD4+ T cells from blood. The receptors come from a woman between 18 and 29 years old in good health. Each CDR3 is given with its conserved first and last residue. Each record gives: V gene, J gene, CDR3 protein.

V: TRBV4-1; J: TRBJ2-5; CDR3: CASSQVRGETQYF
V: TRBV19; J: TRBJ2-3; CDR3: CASSSIGGTDTQYF
V: TRBV19; J: TRBJ1-2; CDR3: CATTGHAYGYTF
V: TRBV7-8; J: TRBJ2-1; CDR3: CASSRGGAQYNEQFF
V: TRBV29-1; J: TRBJ1-2; CDR3: CSVVGQGNGYTF
V: TRBV7-3; J: TRBJ2-1; CDR3: CASSLTSYNEQFF
V: TRBV5-1; J: TRBJ1-1; CDR3: CASSPWTGGNTEAFF
V: TRBV7-3; J: TRBJ2-3; CDR3: CASSLAPGPNTQYF
V: TRBV5-4; J: TRBJ2-7; CDR3: CASSLGFQRGEEQYF
V: TRBV6-1; J: TRBJ2-7; CDR3: CASSEATGGHSYEQYF
V: TRBV30; J: TRBJ1-3; CDR3: CAWSELTGNTIYF
V: TRBV7-2; J: TRBJ2-5; CDR3: CASSLASAVETQYF
V: TRBV18; J: TRBJ2-1; CDR3: CASSFGGRAGNEQFF
V: TRBV30; J: TRBJ2-6; CDR3: CAWNREAGANVLTF
V: TRBV9; J: TRBJ1-2; CDR3: CASSVGQGNYGYTF
V: TRBV7-9; J: TRBJ1-1; CDR3: CASSLQGLEAFF
V: TRBV5-1; J: TRBJ2-5; CDR3: CASSNGGGPQETQYF
V: TRBV9; J: TRBJ2-5; CDR3: CASSPRGSGTTETQYF
V: TRBV6-5; J: TRBJ2-7; CDR3: CASRARTGLYEQYF
V: TRBV29-1; J: TRBJ1-1; CDR3: CSADRGRSEAFF
V: TRBV5-6; J: TRBJ2-1; CDR3: CASSPEGTGDYNEQFF
V: TRBV9; J: TRBJ2-7; CDR3: CASSVALADEQYF
V: TRBV29-1; J: TRBJ1-1; CDR3: CSVGQGKSTEAFF
V: TRBV9; J: TRBJ1-4; CDR3: CASSPGQDTTNEKLFF
V: TRBV9; J: TRBJ2-1; CDR3: CASLPLSVADEQFF
V: TRBV30; J: TRBJ2-3; CDR3: CAWSASGADTQYF
V: TRBV7-2; J: TRBJ1-5; CDR3: CASSSLGGGTPQHF
V: TRBV11-2; J: TRBJ2-3; CDR3: CASSLGALRDTQYF
V: TRBV4-1; J: TRBJ2-7; CDR3: CASSQRITAGAKYEQYF
V: TRBV5-1; J: TRBJ1-1; CDR3: CASSLSRAVNEAFF
V: TRBV29-1; J: TRBJ1-4; CDR3: CSVVFDEKLFF
V: TRBV11-2; J: TRBJ2-7; CDR3: CASSSYRVYEQYF
V: TRBV11-1; J: TRBJ2-5; CDR3: CASSPRLPRGETQYF
V: TRBV7-3; J: TRBJ2-6; CDR3: CASTRSSSGANVLTF
V: TRBV5-1; J: TRBJ2-5; CDR3: CASTGKGTGGETQYF
V: TRBV29-1; J: TRBJ1-1; CDR3: CSVEAEGNTEAFF
V: TRBV4-3; J: TRBJ1-1; CDR3: CASSQDRDTEAFF
V: TRBV2; J: TRBJ2-6; CDR3: CASSPREGANVLTF
V: TRBV9; J: TRBJ1-2; CDR3: CASSVELGGGYTF
V: TRBV5-1; J: TRBJ1-5; CDR3: CARPDRASSFSNQPQHF
V: TRBV6-6; J: TRBJ1-3; CDR3: CASSLRISGNTIYF
V: TRBV13; J: TRBJ2-7; CDR3: CASSNPDTTGGGEQYF
V: TRBV4-1; J: TRBJ1-4; CDR3: CASSHDSPTNEKLFF
V: TRBV18; J: TRBJ2-2; CDR3: CASSPSTGGTGELFF
V: TRBV2; J: TRBJ2-7; CDR3: CAGASGGYEQYF
V: TRBV4-2; J: TRBJ2-1; CDR3: CASSLQGGSDNEQFF
V: TRBV2; J: TRBJ2-5; CDR3: CASSYAGTAQETQYF
V: TRBV7-9; J: TRBJ1-5; CDR3: CASSLAGQGPNQPQHF
V: TRBV2; J: TRBJ2-1; CDR3: CASSVGQGEQWFF
V: TRBV5-6; J: TRBJ1-5; CDR3: CASSLERGPQHF
V: TRBV7-9; J: TRBJ2-1; CDR3: CANGLAGTNEQFF
V: TRBV30; J: TRBJ2-3; CDR3: CAWSPRGGRAGTQYF
V: TRBV6-6; J: TRBJ2-7; CDR3: CASSYSYRERTYEQYF